Sequencing of this T cell receptor (beta chain) was carried out in a study of shared clonotypes between healthy human individuals (dated by TCRdb to the early 2020s). About the study as a whole: The cohort included a few men and a couple of women between 18 and 49 years of age. Per donor, three plates each were used for CD4 naive and CD4 memory, two for CD8 naive, and one for CD8 memory. The study deeply sequenced blood TCR repertoires of about 5 healthy adults to estimate repertoire size and the extent of clonotype sharing between individuals. Libraries were prepared and TCR repertoires were sequenced by different laboratories using diverse techniques, in order to increase sequencing depth and limit assay-specific biases. Each donor's leukapheresis produced roughly between about 0.9 and 9.5 billion PBMCs.

Overall study results and their limits: Pairwise subsampling led to the expectation that sequencing depth would affect the degree of clonotype sharing among donors. Estimated clonotype richness was generally larger for naive than for memory subsets. Around 5% of naive CD4, more than 3% of naive CD8, 2.3% of memory CD4, and about 0.4% of memory CD8 clonotypes were shared across several donors. Even with the large sequencing depth, rarefaction of the sorted-subset datasets indicated that sequencing was incomplete. Because the study included a small number of donors, the genetic and exposure-history diversity represented was limited. Only blood was sampled, and tissue TCR repertoires likely differ from those in blood. Compared with non-shared clonotypes, clonotypes shared by all four sorted-subset donors had higher generation probabilities.

TCR CDR3 regions were amplified from genomic DNA by multiplex PCR using the deep immunoSEQ assay. Genomic DNA extracted from each cell subset was distributed evenly over all wells of several immunoSEQ 96-well plates, and each plate served as one replicate. For sorted subsets, 200 to 250 ng of genomic DNA, equivalent to about 30,000 T cell genomes, went into each replicate PCR. Purified libraries were quantified with a Qubit 3.0 fluorometer, sized on a Bioanalyzer 2100, and re-quantified with the KAPA Library Quantification kit. A separate single-read 150-cycle Illumina NextSeq 550 flow cell was used to sequence each immunoSEQ 96-well plate. On the study's bioinformatics: Because the immunoSEQ output held only junctional sequences and lacked quality scores, the filtering could not match the filtering applied to full-length reads. Sequences were annotated with PyIR, a Python wrapper for IgBLAST v1.9, and V/J genes and CDR3 were assigned using IMGT germline references. Reads were removed for weak V/J assignments (E-value above 1e-6), missing CDR3, stop codons, out-of-frame junctions, or ambiguous translated residues. V3J clonotypes were defined as sequences sharing the same inferred V gene, J gene, and CDR3 amino acid sequence. Percentage overlap between repertoires was calculated by dividing the number of shared unique clonotypes by the size of the smaller repertoire. Three approaches were used to assess repertoire richness: RTK rarefaction, the Chao1 estimator, and Recon v2.1 estimates of unobserved clonotypes. For all TCRbeta clonotypes obtained by the gDNA method from a few donors, generation probabilities were computed with OLGA. Entries here come from immuneACCESS through TCRdb and include only in-frame sequences with V and J called. Some clones fail to appear in such tables; in the studies checked, an unresolved V gene covers under half of the shortfall, and the cause of the remainder is unknown. V and J calls and clone size are those listed in that table; D and trimming were worked out from the DNA. The sample data list a few million clones, and roughly nine tenths of these were observed just once. 0.14% of the sample is in the top ten clones.

Donors were healthy HIV-negative adults with no recently reported acute infections or vaccinations. Every donor was a Caucasian adult living in Nashville, Tennessee, USA. CD4+ T cells were enriched by magnetic negative selection, after which naive cells were positively selected on CD45RA and the negative fraction was taken as the memory subset. After blood collection by leukapheresis, PBMCs were isolated using Ficoll-Histopaque density gradient centrifugation and then cryopreserved in the vapor phase of liquid nitrogen. Analytical flow cytometry was used to check the purity and quantity of each magnetically sorted T cell population. From each sorted fraction, genomic DNA was isolated and quantified by UV absorbance on a Nanodrop 2000c. Germline trimming amounts to 4 bases on V and 1 base on J, with 3 as the count of junction bases outside the gene matches. The CDR3 contains 13 residues, cysteine and phenylalanine counted. Solely the CDR3 DNA is kept, with 39 bases framed from the first base. CDR1 SQVTM and CDR2 ANQGSEA are derived from the germline V gene.

Of note for this clone: Its specific antigen is unknown. No much larger clone is present one base from it, and per-base qualities are unavailable.

The V and J segments used are TRBV29-1 and TRBJ2-7, with 8 central nucleotides matching TRBD1. Sequenced material: naive CD4+ T cells sorted from blood. The cell subset or site label on this specimen signifies: CD45RA+ positively selected. This TCR was sampled from a young man in good health. The DNA is TGCAGCGTTGCGCAGGGGGCTTCCTACGAGCAGTACTTC. This sequence encodes CSVAQGASYEQYF.